This TCR beta chain was obtained from a study of blood T cell repertoires in COVID-19. Turning to the study itself: Collection of acute and convalescent COVID-19 samples took place in the United States, Italy and Spain. The cDNA or gDNA used as material had been derived from T cells, B-cell-depleted T cells, or PBMCs.

Original handling: How many nucleated cells were present was estimated from reference gene primer amplification. Here immunoSEQ multiplex PCR was the method, and the copy in TCRdb shows in-frame clones only, minus some. That table gives V, J and clone size, and the DNA gave D and trimming. Here the sample spans around 300,000 clones, roughly 90% being singletons. The length of the CDR3 is 16 residues. V lost 6 bases, J lost 0 bases, and 8 bases stayed unmatched. CDR1 is GTSNPN, CDR2 SVGIG, per germline (reference sequence). The genes are TRBV30 and TRBJ2-6, with 7 nucleotides matching TRBD1. This clonotype originated in a man between 50 and 59 years old with acute or convalescent COVID-19. Sequenced material: peripheral blood. The CDR3 loop reads CACTGTASSGANVLTF. The CDR3 bases are TGTGCCTGCACCGGGACAGCCTCCTCTGGGGCCAACGTCCTGACTTTC.